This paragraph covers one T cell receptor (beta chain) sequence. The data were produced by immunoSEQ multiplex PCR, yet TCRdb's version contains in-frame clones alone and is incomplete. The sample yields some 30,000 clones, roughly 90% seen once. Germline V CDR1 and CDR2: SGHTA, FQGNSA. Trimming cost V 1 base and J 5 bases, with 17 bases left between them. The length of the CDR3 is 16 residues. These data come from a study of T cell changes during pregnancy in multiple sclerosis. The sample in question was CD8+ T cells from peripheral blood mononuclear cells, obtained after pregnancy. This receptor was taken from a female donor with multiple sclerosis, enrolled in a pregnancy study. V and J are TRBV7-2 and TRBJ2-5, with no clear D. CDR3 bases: TGTGCCAGCAGCTTAGTGGTCAGCCCGAGGATGGAGACCCAGTACTTC. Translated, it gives CASSLVVSPRMETQYF.